One sample yielded the 14 T cell receptor beta chains listed below, sequenced in a study of cytomegalovirus exposure and HLA in healthy donors. The PCR was carried out with 60 Vbeta primers and 13 Jbeta primers. Clones were sequenced by immunoSEQ multiplex PCR, and TCRdb holds only the in-frame ones, with some missing. The table lists fewer than 250,000 clones, about 79% of them singletons. Source material: PBMCs. The receptors here all came from a man aged 18 to 29 in good health and CMV-seronegative.

This chain links TRBV7-9 with TRBJ2-2; D not certain. The CDR3 is made up of 12 amino acids. V lost 8 bases to trimming and J lost 1 base, with 5 bases between them. Germline values: CDR1 SEHNR, CDR2 FQNEAQ (reference sequence). In nucleotides, the CDR3 is TGTGCCAGCCTCGTGAACACCGGGGAGCTGTTTTTT. Its translation is CASLVNTGELFF.

This chain connects TRBV29-1 to TRBJ2-6; no clear D gene. Trimming removed 3 bases at V and 2 bases at J, with 8 bases between. The CDR3 runs to 14 residues. CDR1 is SQVTM, CDR2 ANQGSEA, per germline. The CDR3, as DNA: TGCAGCGTTGACTGGCCTCCTGGGGCCAACGTCCTGACTTTC. This gives the protein CSVDWPPGANVLTF.

This clone was seen a few times. The chain uses TRBV27 and TRBJ1-2, with D possibly TRBD1 on 6 matching bases. The CDR3 is 14 residues long. The germline V gene encodes CDR1 MNHEY and CDR2 SMNVEV (reference sequence). Between the trimmed V and J ends, which lost 8 bases and 4 bases, there was a span of 17 bases. The CDR3 DNA reads TGTGCCAGCGGAAACGTCGAACAGGGCTATGGCTACACCTTC. It is translated as CASGNVEQGYGYTF.

The chain combines TRBV7-6 with TRBJ1-1; 11 bases agree with TRBD1. The CDR3 consists of 13 residues. Trimming removed 6 bases from V and 6 bases from J; junction bases left unmatched: 3. Germline CDR1 is SGHVS and CDR2 is FNYEAQ. The CDR3 is CASSRTGGPEAFF. The CDR3 nucleotides are TGTGCCAGCAGTCGGACAGGGGGCCCTGAAGCTTTCTTT.

A few counts support this clone. The chain carries TRBV2 and TRBJ2-1; 12 nucleotides agree with TRBD2. This CDR3 has 17 residues. Germline CDR1 and CDR2: SNHLY and FYNNEI. The V segment lost 4 bases and the J segment 0 bases; nucleotides outside the gene matches: 4. The CDR3 sequence: CASSALTSGSSYNEQFF. CDR3 DNA: TGTGCCAGCAGTGCGCTGACTAGCGGGAGCTCCTACAATGAGCAGTTCTTC. The whole variable domain, remainder taken from reference TRBV2 and TRBJ2-1, is EPEVTQTPSHQVTQMGQEVILRCVPISNHLYFYWYRQILGQKVEFLVSFYNNEISEKSEIFDDQFSVERPDGSNFTLKIRSTKLEDSAMYFCASSALTSGSSYNEQFFGPGTRLTVL.

The chain links TRBV7-2 to TRBJ1-3; D is possibly TRBD1 (6 bases). This CDR3 region has 15 residues. V lost 5 bases and J 4 bases, leaving 15 bases between the germline ends. Germline V lookup: CDR1 SGHTA, CDR2 FQGNSA. This CDR3 is CASSPRGGAGNTIYF. CDR3 coding DNA: TGTGCCAGCAGCCCGAGGGGGGGCGCGGGAAACACCATATATTTT.

The V call is TRBV30, the J call TRBJ1-1; the D gene is possibly TRBD1 (6 bases). The CDR3 is 15 residues long. Per the germline V gene, CDR1 is GTSNPN and CDR2 is SVGIG (reference sequence). V gave up 2 bases and J gave up 2 bases, with 15 bases separating them. Written as DNA, the CDR3 is TGTGCCTGGAGTCAAACCGGGACATTAAACACTGAAGCTTTCTTT. Translating it yields CAWSQTGTLNTEAFF.

This CDR3 is CASSSGIGQQYF. The DNA of the CDR3 is TGTGCCAGCAGTTCCGGGATAGGTCAGCAGTACTTC. The V and J genes are TRBV6-5 and TRBJ2-7, with D possibly matching TRBD2 (5 bases). The germline V gene has CDR1 MNHEY and CDR2 SVGAGI. Trimming took 4 bases from V and 8 from J, leaving 12 bases between them. The CDR3 covers 12 residues.

This clone has a single count. The chain uses TRBV6-1 and TRBJ2-7; no reliable D call. The CDR3 is 13 amino acids. The ends were cut back, 1 base at V and 3 bases at J, with 7 bases in the middle. Per germline, CDR1 MNHNS and CDR2 SASEGT. This CDR3 is CASSEGYNYEQYF. The CDR3 bases are TGTGCCAGCAGTGAAGGGTACAACTACGAGCAGTACTTC.

The chain is built from TRBV10-3 and TRBJ2-7; TRBD1 might be the D (6 bases). CDR3 length: 11 residues. V shed 6 bases and J shed 3 bases, with 6 bases lying between them. Germline V gene data show CDR1 as ENHRY and CDR2 as SYGVKD. In DNA, the CDR3 is TGTGCCATCAGCAGGGGCTACGAGCAGTACTTC. Protein sequence: CAISRGYEQYF.

The genes are TRBV5-4 and TRBJ2-7; 7 nucleotides match TRBD1. Germline V lookup: CDR1 SGHNT, CDR2 YYREEE (reference sequence). J was trimmed by 3 bases and V by 0 bases; bases with no gene match: 6. The CDR3 has 15 residues. CDR3 coding DNA: TGTGCCAGCAGCTTGGGGTGGGACAGCCACTACGAGCAGTACTTC. Protein: CASSLGWDSHYEQYF.

The rearrangement links TRBV13 to TRBJ2-7, with TRBD1 matching over 7 bases. CDR3 length: 14 amino acids. Trimming removed 2 bases from V and 5 bases from J; junction bases left unmatched: 6. Germline assignment: CDR1 PRHDT and CDR2 FYEKMQ (reference sequence). The CDR3 nucleotides read TGTGCCAGCAGCTTAAGGGACCAGGGGGACGAGCAGTACTTC. Protein sequence: CASSLRDQGDEQYF.

This sequence joins TRBV7-2 and TRBJ1-1; 9 nucleotides line up with TRBD1. J was trimmed by 10 bases and V by 5 bases; bases with no gene match: 5. Germline V lookup: CDR1 SGHTA, CDR2 FQGNSA. This CDR3 has 12 residues. The CDR3 reads CASSGDRGAAFF. CDR3 coding DNA: TGTGCCAGCAGCGGAGACAGGGGGGCAGCTTTCTTT.

This clone was counted a single time. The V and J genes are TRBV12-5 and TRBJ2-3; TRBD1 is a possible D gene (6 bases). Per the germline V gene, CDR1 is LGHNT and CDR2 is FRNRAP. CDR3 length equals 14 residues. The ends were cut back, 5 bases at V and 1 base at J, with 10 bases in the middle. This CDR3 reads CASGTRQGTDTQYF. CDR3 DNA sequence: TGTGCTAGTGGTACCCGACAGGGCACAGATACGCAGTATTTT.